The 8 T cell receptor beta chains below were found in one sample sequenced in a study of shared clonotypes between healthy human individuals. Generated by immunoSEQ multiplex PCR, the TCRdb table keeps only in-frame clones and is missing some. The table has about half a million clones, roughly 77% seen once. The sample consisted of PBMCs. The origin of the receptors is a woman aged 35 to 49 in good health. Some clones in this sample may be carry-over from other donors' samples.

CDR3: CASSYVSGGKGGNEQFF. The CDR3 coding sequence is TGTGCCAGCAGTTACGTTTCGGGCGGCAAGGGGGGAAATGAGCAGTTCTTC. The chain carries TRBV6-8 and TRBJ2-1; perhaps D is TRBD1 or TRBD2 (6 bases each). CDR3 length: 17 residues. Germline lookup yields CDR1 MNHGY and CDR2 SAAAGT. V was cut by 2 bases and J by 7 bases, with 21 bases left in between.

The rearrangement joins TRBV10-3 to TRBJ2-1; TRBD1 matches 9 bases. The CDR3 consists of 14 residues. In germline, CDR1 is ENHRY, CDR2 SYGVKD. V dropped 6 bases and J dropped 7; count of bases not matched to a gene: 7. The CDR3 bases are TGTGCCATCAGGGGGACAGGGCTGAGTAATGAGCAGTTCTTC. Its translation is CAIRGTGLSNEQFF.

The gene calls are TRBV7-2 and TRBJ1-2, with TRBD1 matching 7 bases. CDR3 length equals 12 residues. The germline CDR1 and CDR2 sequences are SGHTA and FQGNSA. The junction had 4 bases not matched to a gene; V was cut back by 5 bases and J by 7 bases. For the CDR3, the DNA is TGTGCCAGCAGCACCAGGGGGGGTGGCTACACCTTC. This codes for CASSTRGGGYTF.

This sequence joins TRBV7-3 and TRBJ2-7; tentatively, D is TRBD1 (6 bases). The CDR3 consists of 14 residues. V dropped 5 bases and J dropped 6 bases, with 17 bases sitting between them. Germline CDR1 reads SGHTA; CDR2 reads FQGTGA. The CDR3 DNA is TGTGCCAGCAGCGACCCCACAGGGTCGGGCGAGCAGTACTTC. As protein: CASSDPTGSGEQYF.

This chain uses TRBV10-2 with TRBJ1-4, with D perhaps TRBD1 (6 bases). The germline gives CDR1 WSHSY, CDR2 SAAADI. This CDR3 comprises 13 residues. Deletions cut 8 bases from V and 8 bases from J, with 15 bases between. As DNA, the CDR3 is TGCGCCAGCCGAACAGGGCCCGGAGAAAAACTGTTTTTT. This codes for CASRTGPGEKLFF.

V and J are TRBV10-1 and TRBJ2-1; 7 bases are shared with TRBD2. After removal of 0 bases from V and 5 bases from J, the junction contained 4 bases not matched to a gene. Germline V gene lookup returns CDR1 WNHNN and CDR2 SYGVQD (reference sequence). This CDR3 has 15 residues. The CDR3 DNA is TGCGCCAGCAGTGAGTCGGCTAGCGGTGACAATGAGCAGTTCTTC. Translating gives CASSESASGDNEQFF.

Notes on this clone: The sample has other DNA sequences that encode this CDR3 too. The chain uses TRBV7-9 and TRBJ2-3; D is undetermined. Per the germline V gene, CDR1 is SEHNR and CDR2 is FQNEAQ (reference sequence). The CDR3 contains 14 residues. Trimming pared 3 bases from V and 0 bases from J, leaving 7 bases between. The CDR3 bases are TGTGCCAGCAGCTTCGGGCTCAGCACAGATACGCAGTATTTT. It specifies CASSFGLSTDTQYF.

This clone occurred a few times. This specimen includes other DNA sequences encoding the same CDR3. The rearrangement links TRBV27 to TRBJ1-5; the D is unclear. Per germline, CDR1 MNHEY and CDR2 SMNVEV (reference sequence). This CDR3 comprises 13 residues. Trimming left V 2 bases short and J 2 bases short, with 4 bases between. CDR3 in amino acids: CASSLNRNQPQHF. CDR3 coding DNA: TGTGCCAGCAGTTTAAATCGCAATCAGCCCCAGCATTTT.